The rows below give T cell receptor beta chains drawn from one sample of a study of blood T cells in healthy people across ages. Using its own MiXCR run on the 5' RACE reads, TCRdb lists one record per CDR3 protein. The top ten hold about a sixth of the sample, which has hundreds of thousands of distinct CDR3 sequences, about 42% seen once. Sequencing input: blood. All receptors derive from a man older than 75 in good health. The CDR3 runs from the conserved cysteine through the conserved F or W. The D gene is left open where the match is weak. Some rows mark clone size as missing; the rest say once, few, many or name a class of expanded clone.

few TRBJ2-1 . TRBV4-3 CASNQGWTSYNEQFF TGCGCCAGCAACCAAGGCTGGACTTCCTACAATGAGCAGTTCTTC
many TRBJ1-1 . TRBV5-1 CASSLKGSAEAFF TGCGCCAGCAGCTTGAAAGGGTCGGCTGAAGCTTTCTTT
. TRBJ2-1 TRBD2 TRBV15 CATSGRTSGANYNEQFF TGTGCCACCAGCGGCCGGACTAGCGGGGCTAACTACAATGAGCAGTTCTTC
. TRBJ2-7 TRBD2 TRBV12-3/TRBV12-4 CASCSLTASGDYNEQYF TGTGCCAGCTGCTCCTTAACGGCTAGCGGTGACTACAATGAGCAGTACTTC
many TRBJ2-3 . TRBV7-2 CASSLSPADTQYF TGTGCCAGCAGCTTATCACCCGCGGATACGCAGTATTTT
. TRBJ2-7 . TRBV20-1 CSARVSRYEQYF TGCAGTGCTAGAGTGTCGAGATACGAGCAGTACTTC
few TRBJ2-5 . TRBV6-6 CASSDRAGVLETQYF TGTGCCAGCAGCGACCGGGCAGGGGTACTGGAGACCCAGTACTTC
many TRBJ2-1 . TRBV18 CASSPIGQGLTYNEQFF TGTGCCAGCTCACCAATAGGCCAGGGCTTAACCTACAATGAGCAGTTCTTC
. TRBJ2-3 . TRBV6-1 CASSESIPRRTDTQYF TGTGCCAGCAGTGAATCCATCCCCAGGCGCACAGATACGCAGTATTTT
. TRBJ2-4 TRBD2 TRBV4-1 CASGAQIAGGPVGKNIQYF TGCGCCAGCGGCGCCCAAATAGCGGGGGGGCCGGTGGGCAAAAACATTCAGTACTTC
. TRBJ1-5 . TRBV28 CASSSILGATQYNQPQHF TGTGCCAGCAGTTCAATTCTCGGGGCAACACAGTACAATCAGCCCCAGCATTTT
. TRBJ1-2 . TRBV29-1 CSVEGGDSNYGYTF TGCAGCGTTGAAGGGGGGGATTCAAACTATGGCTACACCTTC
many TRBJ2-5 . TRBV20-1 CSARDRRGLETQYF TGCAGTGCTAGAGATCGGAGGGGGCTAGAGACCCAGTACTTC
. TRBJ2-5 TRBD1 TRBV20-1 CSAPSGGDFKQYF TGCAGTGCCCCCTCAGGGGGCGATTTCAAGCAGTACTTC
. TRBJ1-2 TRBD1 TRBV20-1 CSASRTGEENYGYTF TGCAGTGCTTCCCGGACAGGGGAGGAGAACTATGGCTACACCTTC
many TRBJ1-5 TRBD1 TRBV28 CASSRTGQPQPQHF TGTGCCAGCAGTAGGACAGGGCAGCCACAGCCCCAGCATTTT
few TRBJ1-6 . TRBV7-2 CASSLYQQGGIKNSPLHF TGTGCCAGCAGCTTATATCAACAGGGTGGTATAAAGAATTCACCCCTCCACTTT
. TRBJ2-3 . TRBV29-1 CSVEDLGRVATDTQYF TGCAGCGTTGAAGATCTTGGAAGGGTAGCCACAGATACGCAGTATTTT
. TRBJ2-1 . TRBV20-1 CSARLGRNEQFF TGCAGTGCTAGACTCGGTAGGAATGAGCAGTTCTTC
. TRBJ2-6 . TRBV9 CASSAAPGANVLTF TGTGCCAGCAGCGCCGCCCCTGGGGCCAACGTCCTGACTTTC
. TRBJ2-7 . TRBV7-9 CASSLLGKSYEQYF TGTGCCAGCAGCTTATTAGGAAAAAGCTACGAGCAGTACTTC
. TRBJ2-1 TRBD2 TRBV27 CASSFQRGGYNEQFF TGTGCCAGCAGTTTCCAGCGGGGAGGCTACAATGAGCAGTTCTTC
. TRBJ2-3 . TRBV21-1 CAGNGRAGYYTDTQYF TGTGCCGGCAACGGACGGGCGGGGTATTACACAGATACGCAGTATTTT
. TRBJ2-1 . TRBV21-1 CASSKTRGSLRSPYNEQFF TGTGCCAGCAGCAAGACGCGGGGGAGCTTACGGAGCCCCTACAATGAGCAGTTCTTC